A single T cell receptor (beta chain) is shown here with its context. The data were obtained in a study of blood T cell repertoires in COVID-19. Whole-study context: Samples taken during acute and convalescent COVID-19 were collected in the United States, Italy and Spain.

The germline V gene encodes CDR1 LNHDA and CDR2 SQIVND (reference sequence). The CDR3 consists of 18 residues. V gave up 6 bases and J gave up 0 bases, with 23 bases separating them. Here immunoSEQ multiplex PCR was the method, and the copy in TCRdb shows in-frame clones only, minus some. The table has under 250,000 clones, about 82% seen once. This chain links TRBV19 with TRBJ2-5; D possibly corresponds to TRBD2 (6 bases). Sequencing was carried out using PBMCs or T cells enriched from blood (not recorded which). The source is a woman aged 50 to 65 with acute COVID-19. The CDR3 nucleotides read TGTGCCAGTAGCCCTGCGGGGCGAAAGCCACCCTACCAAGAGACCCAGTACTTC. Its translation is CASSPAGRKPPYQETQYF. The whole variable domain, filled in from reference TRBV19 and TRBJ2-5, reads DGGITQSPKYLFRKEGQNVTLSCEQNLNHDAMYWYRQDPGQGLRLIYYSQIVNDFQKGDIAEGYSVSREKKESFPLTVTSAQKNPTAFYLCASSPAGRKPPYQETQYFGPGTRLLVL.